This TCR beta chain came from a study of OX40 agonist ivuxolimab in advanced cancers. Study details: Patients were approximately 80% male with ages roughly 20 to 90, mean roughly 64. Therapy given before enrollment (anti-PD-1, anti-PD-L1 or anti-CTLA-4) was allowed, and over 35% had some. Points from the study as a whole: Blood T cells, both CD4+ and CD8+, expanded clonally by week 6 at 0.1 to 3.0 mg/kg.

Assay: immunoSEQ multiplex PCR; the TCRdb copy retains only in-frame clones and omits some. The sample lists roughly 20,000 clones, around 79% occurring once. In its sample, this clone was seen a few times. Its antigen is still unknown. Patients with a history of autoimmune disease or on systemic immunosuppression were excluded. The sequenced sample was CD4+ or CD8+ T cells sorted from blood, obtained in a trial of the OX40 agonist ivuxolimab. The TCR originated in an adult with an advanced solid tumor such as melanoma, head and neck, liver or kidney cancer.

Here the CDR3 reads CASSDIEGEAFF. CDR3 coding DNA: TGTGCCAGCAGCGATATCGAGGGGGAAGCTTTCTTT. The chain uses TRBV7-9 and TRBJ1-1, with D maybe TRBD1 (5 bases). Germline V gives CDR1 SEHNR, CDR2 FQNEAQ (reference sequence). This CDR3 contains 12 residues. Deletions cut 5 bases from V and 8 bases from J, with 12 bases between.